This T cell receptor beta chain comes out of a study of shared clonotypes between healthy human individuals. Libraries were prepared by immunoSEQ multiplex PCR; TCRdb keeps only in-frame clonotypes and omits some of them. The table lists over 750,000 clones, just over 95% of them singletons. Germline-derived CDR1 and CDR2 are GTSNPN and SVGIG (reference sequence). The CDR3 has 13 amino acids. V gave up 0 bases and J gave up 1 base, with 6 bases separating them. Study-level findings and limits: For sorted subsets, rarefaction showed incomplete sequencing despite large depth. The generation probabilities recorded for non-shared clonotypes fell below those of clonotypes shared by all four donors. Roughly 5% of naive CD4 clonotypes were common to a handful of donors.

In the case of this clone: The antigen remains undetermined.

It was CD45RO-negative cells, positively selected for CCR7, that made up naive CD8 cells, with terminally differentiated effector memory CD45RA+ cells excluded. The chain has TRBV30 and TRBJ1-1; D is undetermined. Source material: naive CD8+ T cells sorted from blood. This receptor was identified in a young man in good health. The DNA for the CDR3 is TGTGCCTGGAGTGTAGGGTCGAACACTGAAGCTTTCTTT. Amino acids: CAWSVGSNTEAFF. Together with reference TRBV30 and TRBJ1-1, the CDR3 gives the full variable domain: SQTIHQWPATLVQPVGSPLSLECTVEGTSNPNLYWYRQAAGRGLQLLFYSVGIGQISSEVPQNLSASRPQDRQFILSSKKLLLSDSGFYLCAWSVGSNTEAFFGQGTRLTVV.